This T cell receptor (beta chain) appears in the sequencing data of a study of identical twins. Germline V CDR1 and CDR2: MNHEY, SMNVEV (reference sequence). Trimming stripped 5 bases from V and 1 base from J, with 14 bases between. The CDR3 loop spans 15 amino acids. Findings of the study overall: Whereas memory repertoires showed no such difference, abundant cord blood beta clonotypes carried fewer insertions.

This clonotype occurred a few times. What it binds is unknown. Unique molecular identifiers were present on the cDNA, which also gained a universal primer site by template switching. MiXCR, applied by TCRdb to the 5' RACE reads, yields one record per CDR3 protein. The repertoire holds 450,000 to 600,000 distinct CDR3 sequences, around 22% seen once, with more than 0.4% in the top ten. Separately, the same data were catalogued under a study of yellow fever vaccine responses in identical twins.

This clonotype originated in a woman aged 18-30 years in good health. V is TRBV27 and J is TRBJ1-1; tentative D call: TRBD1 (5 bases). The sample taken for sequencing was CD4+ T cells sorted from blood. CDR3 amino acids: CASSPGGGTNTEAFF. Written as DNA, the CDR3 is TGTGCCAGCAGTCCCGGGGGGGGGACGAACACTGAAGCTTTCTTT.